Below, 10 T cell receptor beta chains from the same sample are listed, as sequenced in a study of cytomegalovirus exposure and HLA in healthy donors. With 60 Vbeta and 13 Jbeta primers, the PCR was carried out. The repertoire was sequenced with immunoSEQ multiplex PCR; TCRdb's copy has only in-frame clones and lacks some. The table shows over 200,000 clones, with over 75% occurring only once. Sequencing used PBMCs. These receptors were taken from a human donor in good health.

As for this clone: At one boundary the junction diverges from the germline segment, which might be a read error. The CDR3 sequence is CASSLVYHVRPDTQYF. The CDR3 coding sequence is TGTGCTAGCAGCTTAGTGTACCACGTGAGGCCAGATACGCAGTATTTT. The chain has TRBV7-7 and TRBJ2-3; no clear D. Germline V gene data show CDR1 as SSHAT and CDR2 as FNYEAQ (reference sequence). The CDR3 is made up of 16 amino acids.

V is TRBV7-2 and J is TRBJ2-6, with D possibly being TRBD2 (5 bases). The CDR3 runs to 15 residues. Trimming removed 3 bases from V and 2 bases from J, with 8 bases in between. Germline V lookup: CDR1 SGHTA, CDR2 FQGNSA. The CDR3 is CASSFGVPGANVLTF. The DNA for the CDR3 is TGTGCCAGCAGCTTCGGGGTGCCTGGGGCCAACGTCCTGACTTTC.

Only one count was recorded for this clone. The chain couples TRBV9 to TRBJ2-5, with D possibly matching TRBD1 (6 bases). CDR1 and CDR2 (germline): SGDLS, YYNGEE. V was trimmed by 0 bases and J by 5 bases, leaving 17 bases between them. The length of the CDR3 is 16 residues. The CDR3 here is CASSVDPGESKETQYF. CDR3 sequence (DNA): TGTGCCAGCAGCGTAGACCCAGGGGAAAGCAAGGAGACCCAGTACTTC.

The CDR3 spells CASSSGDPATYEQYF. The DNA for the CDR3 is TGTGCCAGCAGCTCGGGGGATCCAGCCACCTACGAGCAGTACTTC. This chain connects TRBV5-8 to TRBJ2-7, with a tentative D call TRBD2 (6 bases). Looked up from germline, CDR1 is SGHTS and CDR2 is YDEGEE. V dropped 3 bases and J dropped 2 bases, with 15 bases sitting between them. The CDR3 length is 15 residues.

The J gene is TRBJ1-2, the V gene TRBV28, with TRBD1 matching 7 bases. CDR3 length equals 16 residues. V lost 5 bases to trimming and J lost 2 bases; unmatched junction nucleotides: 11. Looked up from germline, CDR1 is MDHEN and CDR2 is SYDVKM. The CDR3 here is CASSPLIMTGNYGYTF. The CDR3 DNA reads TGTGCCAGCAGTCCACTCATAATGACAGGGAACTATGGCTACACCTTC.

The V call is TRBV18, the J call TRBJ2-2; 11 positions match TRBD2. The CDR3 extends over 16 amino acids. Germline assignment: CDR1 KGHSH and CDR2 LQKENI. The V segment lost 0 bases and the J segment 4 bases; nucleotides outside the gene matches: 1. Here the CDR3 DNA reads TGTGCCAGCTCACCACCTAGCGGGAGGGTCACCGGGGAGCTGTTTTTT. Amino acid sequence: CASSPPSGRVTGELFF.

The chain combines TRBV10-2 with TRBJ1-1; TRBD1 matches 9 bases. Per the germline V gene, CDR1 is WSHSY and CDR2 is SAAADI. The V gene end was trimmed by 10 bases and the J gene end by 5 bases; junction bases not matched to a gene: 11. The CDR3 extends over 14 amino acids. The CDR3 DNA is TGCGCCACCCGGGACAGGGCGAGCGAGACTGAAGCTTTCTTT. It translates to CATRDRASETEAFF.

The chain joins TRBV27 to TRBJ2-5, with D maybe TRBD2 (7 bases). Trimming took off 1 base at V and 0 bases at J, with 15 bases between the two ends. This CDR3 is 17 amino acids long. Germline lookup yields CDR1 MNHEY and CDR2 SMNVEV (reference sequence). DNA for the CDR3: TGTGCCAGCAGTTTATGGGGGGGACAATCCAACCAAGAGACCCAGTACTTC. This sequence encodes CASSLWGGQSNQETQYF.

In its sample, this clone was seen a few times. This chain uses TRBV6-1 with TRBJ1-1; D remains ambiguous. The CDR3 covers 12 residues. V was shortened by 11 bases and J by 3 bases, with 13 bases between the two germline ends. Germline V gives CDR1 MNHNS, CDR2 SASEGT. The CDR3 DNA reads TGTGCCGGAAGCGGGAGGGACACTGAAGCTTTCTTT. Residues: CAGSGRDTEAFF.

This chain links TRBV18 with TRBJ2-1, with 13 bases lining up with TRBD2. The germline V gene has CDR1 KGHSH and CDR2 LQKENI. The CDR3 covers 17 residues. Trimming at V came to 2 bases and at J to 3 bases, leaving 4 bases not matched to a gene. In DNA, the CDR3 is TGTGCCAGCTCACCAGGGACTAGCGGGGACTACTACAATGAGCAGTTCTTC. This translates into CASSPGTSGDYYNEQFF.